The 8 T cell receptor beta chains below were found in one sample sequenced in a study of OX40 agonist ivuxolimab in advanced cancers. Libraries were constructed by the immunoSEQ multiplex PCR assay. TCRdb took this table from immuneACCESS and kept in-frame rearrangements with V and J called. Such tables lack part of the clones; where checked against another copy, unresolved V genes explain under half of the gap, and the rest is unexplained. For this sample there are about 61,000 clones; more than 70% appear just once. In total, the top ten clones hold less than 0.6% of the sample. Sequenced here: CD4+ or CD8+ T cells sorted from blood, sampled in a trial of the OX40 agonist ivuxolimab. Source of these receptors: an adult with an advanced solid tumor such as melanoma, head and neck, liver or kidney cancer.

This clone was seen more than once but under ten times. The chain employs TRBV30 and TRBJ1-1; 8 bases fit TRBD1. The germline V gene has CDR1 GTSNPN and CDR2 SVGIG (reference sequence). Trimming took 2 bases from V and 5 from J; bases not matched to a gene: 7. CDR3 size: 14 residues. CDR3 in amino acids: CAWSTSRGQTEAFF. The DNA for the CDR3 is TGTGCCTGGAGTACCTCCAGGGGGCAGACTGAAGCTTTCTTT.

The genes are TRBV5-1 and TRBJ2-2; 7 bases fit TRBD1. V lost 2 bases and J lost 6; bases outside the gene matches: 7. The V gene's germline CDR1 is SGHRS and CDR2 YFSETQ. The CDR3 has 15 residues. The CDR3 sequence is CASSLITGDSGELFF. In nucleotides, the CDR3 is TGCGCCAGCAGCTTAATCACAGGGGATTCCGGGGAGCTGTTTTTT.

CDR3 in amino acids: CASSESKDRGSGYTF. The DNA for the CDR3 is TGTGCCAGCAGTGAAAGTAAAGACAGGGGCTCTGGCTACACCTTC. The J gene is TRBJ1-2, the V gene TRBV2, with 8 bases identical to TRBD1. Germline values: CDR1 SNHLY, CDR2 FYNNEI. V lost 2 bases, J lost 7 bases, and 9 bases stayed unmatched. This CDR3 is 15 amino acids long.

This chain links TRBV19 with TRBJ1-5; D ambiguous. This CDR3 comprises 13 residues. Trimming left V 3 bases short and J 4 bases short, with 7 bases between. CDR1 and CDR2 (germline): LNHDA, SQIVND (reference sequence). The CDR3 coding sequence is TGTGCCAGTAGTATCACCAGGAATCAGCCCCAGCATTTT. This codes for CASSITRNQPQHF.

The rearrangement links TRBV19 to TRBJ2-1, with D possibly being TRBD2 (6 bases). V dropped 6 bases and J dropped 0 bases, with 15 bases sitting between them. The CDR3 totals 16 residues. Germline V gives CDR1 LNHDA, CDR2 SQIVND (reference sequence). In DNA, the CDR3 is TGTGCCAGTAGCCTATATAGCGGCAGCTCCTACAATGAGCAGTTCTTC. Amino acid sequence: CASSLYSGSSYNEQFF.

V usage is TRBV5-1 and J usage is TRBJ1-2; 9 bases agree with TRBD1. The CDR3 runs to 13 residues. V lost 1 base to trimming and J lost 14 bases; unmatched junction nucleotides: 9. Germline loops: CDR1 SGHRS, CDR2 YFSETQ. DNA of the CDR3: TGCGCCAGCAGCTTGATGGGACAGGGCTCGCGAACCTTC. It encodes CASSLMGQGSRTF. Using reference TRBV5-1 and TRBJ1-2 for the parts outside the CDR3, the full variable domain is KAGVTQTPRYLIKTRGQQVTLSCSPISGHRSVSWYQQTPGQGLQFLFEYFSETQRNKGNFPGRFSGRQFSNSRSEMNVSTLELGDSALYLCASSLMGQGSRTFGSGTRLTVV.

The J gene is TRBJ2-7, the V gene TRBV11-2; the match to TRBD1 covers 10 bases. Germline V gene lookup returns CDR1 SGHAT and CDR2 FQNNGV. CDR3 size: 14 residues. The V and J ends lost 6 bases and 6 bases, in that order; junction bases with no gene match: 8. The chain's CDR3 is CASRQTGGGGEQYF. The DNA for the CDR3 is TGTGCCAGCAGACAGACAGGGGGCGGAGGCGAGCAGTACTTC.

The sample holds one count of this clone. The V and J genes are TRBV25-1 and TRBJ1-2; weak D call: TRBD1 (5 bases). V was pared by 2 bases and J by 3 bases, with 10 bases between. Germline V CDR1 and CDR2: MGHDK, SYGVNS. This CDR3 contains 14 residues. The CDR3 spells CASSETGGDYGYTF. CDR3 sequence (DNA): TGTGCCAGCAGTGAAACGGGGGGGGACTATGGCTACACCTTC.